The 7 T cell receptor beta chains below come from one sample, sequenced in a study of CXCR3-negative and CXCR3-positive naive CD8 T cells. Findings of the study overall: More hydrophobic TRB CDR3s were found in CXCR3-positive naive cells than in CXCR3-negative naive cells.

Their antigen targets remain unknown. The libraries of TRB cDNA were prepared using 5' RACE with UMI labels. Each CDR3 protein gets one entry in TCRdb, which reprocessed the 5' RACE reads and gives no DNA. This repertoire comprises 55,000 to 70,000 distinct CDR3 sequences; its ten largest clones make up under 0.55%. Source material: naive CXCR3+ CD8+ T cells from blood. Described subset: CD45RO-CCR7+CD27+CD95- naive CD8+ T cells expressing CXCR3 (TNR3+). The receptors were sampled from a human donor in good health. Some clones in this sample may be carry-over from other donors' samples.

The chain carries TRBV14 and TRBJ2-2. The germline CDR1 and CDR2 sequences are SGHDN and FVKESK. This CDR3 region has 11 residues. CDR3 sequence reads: CASSRGVELFF.

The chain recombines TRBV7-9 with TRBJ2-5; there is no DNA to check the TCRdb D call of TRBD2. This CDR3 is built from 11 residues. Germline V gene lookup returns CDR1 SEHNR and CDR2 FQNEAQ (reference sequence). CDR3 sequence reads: CASSSGGSQYF.

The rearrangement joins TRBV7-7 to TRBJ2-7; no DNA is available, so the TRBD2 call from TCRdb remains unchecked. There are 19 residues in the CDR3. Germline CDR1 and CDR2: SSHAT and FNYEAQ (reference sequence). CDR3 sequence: CASSPPTPSGGPRGDEQYF.

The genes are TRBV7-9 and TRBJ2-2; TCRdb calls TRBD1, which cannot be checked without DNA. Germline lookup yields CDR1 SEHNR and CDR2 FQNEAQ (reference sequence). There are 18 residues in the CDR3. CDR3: CSSSPDRVAPLNTGELFF.

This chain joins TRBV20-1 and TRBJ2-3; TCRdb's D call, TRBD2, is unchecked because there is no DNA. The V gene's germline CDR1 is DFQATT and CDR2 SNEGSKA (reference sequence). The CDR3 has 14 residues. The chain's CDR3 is CSARPRPSTDTQYF.

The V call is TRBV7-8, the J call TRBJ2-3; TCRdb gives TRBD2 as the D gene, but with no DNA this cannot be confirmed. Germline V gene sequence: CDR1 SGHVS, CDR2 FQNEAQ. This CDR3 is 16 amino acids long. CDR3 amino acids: CASRVRDPRVPDTQYF.

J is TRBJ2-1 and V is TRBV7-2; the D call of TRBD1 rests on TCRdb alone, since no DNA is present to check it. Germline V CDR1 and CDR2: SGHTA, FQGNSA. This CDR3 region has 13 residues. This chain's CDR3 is CASRLLGHNEQFF.